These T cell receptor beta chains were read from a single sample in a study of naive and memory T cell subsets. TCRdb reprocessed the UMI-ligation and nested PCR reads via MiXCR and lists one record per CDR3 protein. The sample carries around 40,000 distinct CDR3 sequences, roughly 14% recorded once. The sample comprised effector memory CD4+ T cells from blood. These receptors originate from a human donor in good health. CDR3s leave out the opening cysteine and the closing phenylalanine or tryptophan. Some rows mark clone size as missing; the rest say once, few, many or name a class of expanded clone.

CDR3: ASSLDLERGNTIY; length: 13; V: TRBV11-2; J: TRBJ1-3; size: few
CDR3: ASSQARTGYNEQF; length: 13; V: TRBV4-2; J: TRBJ2-1; size: medium-sized
CDR3: ASSPELGSNQPQH; length: 13; V: TRBV28; J: TRBJ1-5; size: few
CDR3: ASSLGVAGVLGEQF; length: 14; V: TRBV5-1; J: TRBJ2-1; size: medium-sized
CDR3: ASSQVDLGLAGNNEQF; length: 16; V: TRBV4-1; J: TRBJ2-1; size: .
CDR3: SARALAGLETQY; length: 12; V: TRBV20-1; J: TRBJ2-5; size: few
CDR3: SGCVQGASYGYT; length: 12; V: TRBV20-1; J: TRBJ1-2; size: .
CDR3: ASRLDWADTQY; length: 11; V: TRBV4-1; J: TRBJ2-3; size: few
CDR3: ASSRVAVAERSEQF; length: 14; V: TRBV4-1; J: TRBJ2-1; size: .
CDR3: AISETVNTEAF; length: 11; V: TRBV10-3; J: TRBJ1-1; size: .
CDR3: ASSFRTGGYEQY; length: 12; V: TRBV27; J: TRBJ2-7; size: .
CDR3: ATSDSNREGTDTQY; length: 14; V: TRBV24-1; J: TRBJ2-3; size: .
CDR3: ATSDLQGSTGELF; length: 13; V: TRBV24-1; J: TRBJ2-2; size: few
CDR3: ASSPRDREARRNSPLH; length: 16; V: TRBV6-2/TRBV6-3; J: TRBJ1-6; size: .
CDR3: AWRSGLAWNEQF; length: 12; V: TRBV30; J: TRBJ2-1; size: few
CDR3: ASSLGGFTDTQY; length: 12; V: TRBV5-4; J: TRBJ2-3; size: .
CDR3: ASSFASENIQY; length: 11; V: TRBV5-4; J: TRBJ2-4; size: few
CDR3: ASSFGGELF; length: 9; V: TRBV5-5; J: TRBJ2-2; size: .
CDR3: ASSFLAGQETQY; length: 12; V: TRBV28; J: TRBJ2-5; size: few
CDR3: GLAVRTDTQY; length: 10; V: TRBV20-1; J: TRBJ2-3; size: many
CDR3: ASSSGTGTGELF; length: 12; V: TRBV7-9; J: TRBJ2-2; size: few
CDR3: ASRREGGGYEQY; length: 12; V: TRBV6-1; J: TRBJ2-7; size: .
CDR3: ASSEVTYEQY; length: 10; V: TRBV10-1; J: TRBJ2-7; size: few
CDR3: ASSRHPRGPSSGANVLT; length: 17; V: TRBV14; J: TRBJ2-6; size: many
CDR3: ASSWGRTEAF; length: 10; V: TRBV6-1; J: TRBJ1-1; size: few
CDR3: ASSQEGETRGETQY; length: 14; V: TRBV3-1; J: TRBJ2-5; size: few
CDR3: ASSQPHPRTSPDTQY; length: 15; V: TRBV3-2; J: TRBJ2-3; size: .
CDR3: ASSQTGLGGDEQF; length: 13; V: TRBV3-1; J: TRBJ2-1; size: few
CDR3: ASSLEVGRTYEQY; length: 13; V: TRBV7-9; J: TRBJ2-7; size: .
CDR3: ASSPNGDTEAF; length: 11; V: TRBV3-1; J: TRBJ1-1; size: .
CDR3: ASSNPRGAYEQY; length: 12; V: TRBV19; J: TRBJ2-7; size: .